Listed below are T cell receptor beta chains from one sample, sequenced in a study of blood T cell repertoires in COVID-19. Produced via immunoSEQ multiplex PCR; TCRdb's table is partial and in-frame only. The data hold about 280,000 clones, with 91% observed a single time. The material sequenced was PBMCs or T cells enriched from blood (not recorded which). Receptors were obtained from a middle-aged man who had been exposed to COVID-19. CDR3s include the opening cysteine and the closing phenylalanine or tryptophan. D genes are given only for firm matches. Clone size is shown for a subset of rows, as once, few, many or a class of expanded clone.

>TRBV7-9|15|NA|TRBD1|TRBJ1-3
CASSSGTDSGNTIYF
TGTGCCAGCAGCTCCGGGACAGACTCTGGAAACACCATATATTTT
>TRBV10-3|15|NA|TRBD2|TRBJ2-1
CAISVLAGESNEQFF
TGTGCCATCAGTGTCCTAGCGGGAGAATCGAATGAGCAGTTCTTC
>TRBV7-3|15|once|NA|TRBJ2-1
CASSKEGGTRNEQFF
TGTGCCAGCAGCAAAGAAGGGGGAACCCGCAATGAGCAGTTCTTC
>TRBV19|14|NA|TRBD2|TRBJ2-1
CASSTSGSYNEQFF
TGTGCCAGTAGTACTAGCGGCTCCTACAATGAGCAGTTCTTC
>TRBV14|13|NA|TRBD1|TRBJ2-5
CASSQVNRGTQYF
TGTGCCAGCAGCCAAGTAAACAGGGGGACCCAGTACTTC
>TRBV30|13|NA|TRBD1|TRBJ1-5
CACDRGRGQPQHF
TGTGCCTGCGACAGGGGAAGGGGACAGCCCCAGCATTTT
>TRBV9|12|NA|NA|TRBJ2-1
CASSVADNEQFF
TGTGCCAGCAGCGTAGCAGACAATGAGCAGTTCTTC
>TRBV10-3|14|once|NA|TRBJ1-2
CAISVASGPYGYTF
TGTGCCATCAGTGTCGCGTCGGGTCCCTATGGCTACACCTTC
>TRBV5-1|16|NA|NA|TRBJ1-1
CASSFTWAAARAEAFF
TGCGCCAGCAGCTTTACTTGGGCGGCGGCGAGGGCTGAAGCTTTCTTT
>TRBV6-2/TRBV6-3|11|NA|NA|TRBJ1-1
CASSPKGEAFF
TGTGCCAGCAGCCCGAAGGGGGAAGCTTTCTTT
>TRBV9|14|NA|NA|TRBJ1-1
CASSVEAANTEAFF
TGTGCCAGCAGCGTAGAGGCGGCGAACACTGAAGCTTTCTTT
>TRBV12-3/TRBV12-4|13|once|NA|TRBJ2-5
CASLLGGVETQYF
TGTGCCAGCCTGCTCGGGGGTGTGGAGACCCAGTACTTC
>TRBV19|15|NA|TRBD1|TRBJ1-2
CASSSRDRVNYGYTF
TGTGCCAGTAGTAGCCGGGACAGGGTTAACTATGGCTACACCTTC
>TRBV30|15|NA|NA|TRBJ2-2
CAWSVRVLNTGELFF
TGTGCCTGGAGTGTTCGAGTGTTGAACACCGGGGAGCTGTTTTTT
>TRBV5-4|12|NA|NA|TRBJ2-7
CASNIPRGEQYF
TGTGCCAGCAACATACCCAGGGGCGAGCAGTACTTC
>TRBV6-6|14|few|TRBD2|TRBJ2-1
CASSPSGRRNEQFF
TGTGCCAGCAGCCCAAGCGGGAGGCGCAATGAGCAGTTCTTC
>TRBV2|14|NA|NA|TRBJ1-5
CASSKDSRNQPQHF
TGTGCCAGCAGTAAGGACAGCAGGAATCAGCCCCAGCATTTT
>TRBV10-3|15|NA|TRBD1|TRBJ1-2
CAISDGDREVGGYTF
TGTGCCATCAGTGATGGGGACAGGGAGGTGGGAGGCTACACCTTC
>TRBV5-1|22|NA|TRBD2|TRBJ2-5
CASSLTRSGTSGRVSPSETQYF
TGCGCCAGCAGCTTGACCAGATCCGGGACTAGCGGGAGAGTAAGCCCCTCAGAGACCCAGTACTTC
>TRBV2|13|NA|NA|TRBJ1-6
CASSEVEKSTLHF
TGTGCCAGCAGTGAAGTCGAGAAGTCGACCCTCCACTTT
>TRBV7-8|13|NA|NA|TRBJ1-1
CASNKDMNTEAFF
TGTGCCAGCAACAAGGACATGAACACTGAAGCTTTCTTT
>TRBV5-1|13|few|TRBD1|TRBJ1-2
CASSSQGAEGYTF
TGCGCCAGCAGCTCACAGGGGGCTGAGGGCTACACCTTC
>TRBV15|17|NA|TRBD2|TRBJ2-1
CATSKGTSGSAVNEQFF
TGTGCCACCAGCAAAGGGACTAGCGGGAGCGCAGTAAATGAGCAGTTCTTC
>TRBV2|15|NA|NA|TRBJ1-5
CASSGEGLSNQPQHF
TGTGCCAGCAGTGGGGAGGGTTTGAGCAATCAGCCCCAGCATTTT
>TRBV10-3|11|NA|NA|TRBJ1-4
CAISDGGKLFF
TGTGCCATCAGTGACGGAGGAAAACTGTTTTTT
>TRBV3-1/TRBV3-2|16|NA|TRBD1|TRBJ2-7
CASSHPNRGSTYEQYF
TGTGCCAGCAGCCACCCTAACAGGGGAAGCACCTACGAGCAGTACTTC
>TRBV7-9|16|NA|TRBD2|TRBJ2-7
CASSLVPAGGSYEQYF
TGTGCCAGCAGCTTAGTGCCAGCGGGAGGCTCCTACGAGCAGTACTTC
>TRBV2|13|NA|NA|TRBJ1-5
CASKETGPQPQHF
TGTGCCAGCAAGGAGACAGGCCCTCAGCCCCAGCATTTT
>TRBV19|16|NA|TRBD1|TRBJ2-7
CASSMIGQGPSYEQYF
TGTGCCAGTAGTATGATCGGACAGGGGCCCTCCTACGAGCAGTACTTC
>TRBV5-6|14|NA|NA|TRBJ1-1
CASSLVGAGTEAFF
TGTGCCAGCAGCTTGGTGGGGGCGGGCACTGAAGCTTTCTTT
>TRBV28|14|NA|TRBD2|TRBJ2-7
CASNLAGGPYEQYF
TGTGCCAGCAACTTAGCGGGAGGGCCCTACGAGCAGTACTTC
>TRBV24-1|15|NA|NA|TRBJ2-1
CATSESLDSYNEQFF
TGTGCCACCAGTGAATCCCTGGACAGCTACAATGAGCAGTTCTTC
>TRBV28|15|NA|NA|TRBJ1-1
CASSPRLAGKTEAFF
TGTGCCAGCAGTCCCCGACTGGCAGGGAAAACTGAAGCTTTCTTT
>TRBV7-2|16|NA|TRBD1|TRBJ2-7
CASSLGEGGVFYEQYF
TGTGCCAGCAGCCTGGGTGAAGGGGGCGTTTTCTACGAGCAGTACTTC
>TRBV2|13|NA|TRBD1|TRBJ1-5
CASTGDSNQPQHF
TGTGCCAGTACAGGGGATAGCAATCAGCCCCAGCATTTT
>TRBV7-2|15|NA|TRBD2|TRBJ2-1
CASSLMGGGRNEQFF
TGTGCCAGCAGCTTAATGGGGGGCGGGAGGAATGAGCAGTTCTTC
>TRBV5-1|15|NA|TRBD1|TRBJ1-2
CASSLVIGTGRSYTF
TGCGCCAGCAGCTTGGTGATAGGGACAGGGCGCAGCTACACCTTC
>TRBV27|13|NA|TRBD1|TRBJ2-7
CASSSMDRWNLYF
TGTGCCAGCAGTTCCATGGACAGGTGGAATCTGTACTTC
>TRBV5-1|13|NA|NA|TRBJ1-2
CASSYEQNYGYTF
TGCGCCAGCAGCTATGAACAGAACTATGGCTACACCTTC
>TRBV5-1|13|once|TRBD2|TRBJ2-7
CASSSSGTYEQYF
TGCGCCAGCAGTTCTAGCGGTACCTACGAGCAGTACTTC
>TRBV5-1|15|NA|TRBD2|TRBJ2-1
CASSFAGGSYNEQFF
TGCGCCAGCAGCTTCGCGGGAGGATCCTACAATGAGCAGTTCTTC
>TRBV6-6|15|NA|NA|TRBJ2-2
CASSYLRDSTGELFF
TGTGCCAGCAGTTACCTCCGGGACTCAACCGGGGAGCTGTTTTTT
>TRBV10-1|14|NA|NA|TRBJ1-1
CASSETQGMTEAFF
TGCGCCAGCAGTGAGACCCAGGGGATGACTGAAGCTTTCTTT
>TRBV30|11|NA|NA|TRBJ2-5
CAWSPSETQYF
TGTGCCTGGAGTCCGTCCGAGACCCAGTACTTC
>TRBV10-3|14|once|TRBD1|TRBJ1-1
CAISGGQWNTEAFF
TGTGCCATCAGTGGGGGACAGTGGAACACTGAAGCTTTCTTT
>TRBV7-9|14|NA|NA|TRBJ1-2
CASRQQGSNYGYTF
TGTGCCAGCAGGCAACAGGGCAGTAACTATGGCTACACCTTC
>TRBV11-2|16|NA|NA|TRBJ2-2
CASSVRRDLNTGELFF
TGTGCCAGCAGCGTACGACGGGACTTGAACACCGGGGAGCTGTTTTTT
>TRBV19|18|few|TRBD1|TRBJ1-5
CASSPLGQGWTGNQPQHF
TGTGCCAGTAGTCCTCTAGGACAGGGATGGACCGGCAATCAGCCCCAGCATTTT
>TRBV3-1/TRBV3-2|14|NA|NA|TRBJ2-1
CASSQEGGNNEQFF
TGTGCCAGCAGCCAAGAAGGAGGGAACAATGAGCAGTTCTTC
>TRBV5-4|15|NA|TRBD1|TRBJ2-7
CASSLQGAINYEQYF
TGTGCCAGCAGCTTACAGGGGGCCATCAATTACGAGCAGTACTTC